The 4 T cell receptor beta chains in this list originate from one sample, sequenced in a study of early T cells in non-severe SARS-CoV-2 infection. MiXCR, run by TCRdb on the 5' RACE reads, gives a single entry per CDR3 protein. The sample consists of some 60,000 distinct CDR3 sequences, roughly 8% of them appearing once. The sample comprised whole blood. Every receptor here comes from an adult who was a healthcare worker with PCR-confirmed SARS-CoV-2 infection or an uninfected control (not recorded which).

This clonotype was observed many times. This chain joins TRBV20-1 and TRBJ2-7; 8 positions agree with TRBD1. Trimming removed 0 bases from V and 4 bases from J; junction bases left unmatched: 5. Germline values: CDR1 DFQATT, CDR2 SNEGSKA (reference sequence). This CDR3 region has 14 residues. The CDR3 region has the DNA TGCAGTGCTAGAGATCGCAGGGGGCAATACGAGCAGTACTTC. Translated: CSARDRRGQYEQYF.

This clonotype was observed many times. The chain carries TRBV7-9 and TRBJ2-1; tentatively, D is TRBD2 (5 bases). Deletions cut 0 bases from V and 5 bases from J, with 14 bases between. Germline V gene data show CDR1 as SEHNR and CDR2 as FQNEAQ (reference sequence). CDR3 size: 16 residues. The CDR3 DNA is TGTGCCAGCAGCTTAGCAGGACCGGGAACACACAATGAGCAGTTCTTC. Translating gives CASSLAGPGTHNEQFF.

CDR3 coding DNA: TGTGCCAGCAGCGGGCCTCCTACCGGGGAGCTGTTTTTT. This encodes CASSGPPTGELFF. The chain uses TRBV9 and TRBJ2-2; D is ambiguous. Trimming pared 3 bases from V and 5 bases from J, leaving 8 bases between. The CDR3 runs 13 residues. Germline lookup yields CDR1 SGDLS and CDR2 YYNGEE.

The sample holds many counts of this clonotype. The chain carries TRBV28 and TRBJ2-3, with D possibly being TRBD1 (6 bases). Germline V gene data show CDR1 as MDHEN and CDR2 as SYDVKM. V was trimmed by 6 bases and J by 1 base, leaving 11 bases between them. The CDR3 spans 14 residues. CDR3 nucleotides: TGTGCCAGCAGCCGGACAGCTGGCACAGATACGCAGTATTTT. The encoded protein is CASSRTAGTDTQYF.